This TCR beta chain was recorded in a study of T-cell memory formation after mild COVID-19. Study-level background: TCR clusters were mostly confined to one donor each.

To note about this clonotype: Its antigen is unknown.

The CDR3 extends over 13 amino acids. V gave up 1 base and J gave up 2 bases, with 4 bases separating them. CDR1 SGHTA and CDR2 FQGNSA come from the germline V gene. TCRdb analysed the 5' RACE reads with MiXCR anew, one entry per CDR3 protein. The sample consists of 90,000 to 120,000 distinct CDR3 sequences, around 17% of them appearing once. Regarding the study as a whole: Prior to infection, memory already included some responding clones, suggesting cross-reactive memory joined. Day 15 to 85 contractors were CD4/CD8 balanced; later expanders leaned CD4+.

The sample taken for sequencing was PBMCs or a T cell subset sorted from them (not recorded which). This clonotype was obtained from a young man who had mild COVID-19 (a few samples of this study predate the infection). Cell type and time point are not known. The chain combines TRBV7-2 with TRBJ2-3; D not certain. CDR3 protein: CASSLVHTDTQYF. As DNA, the CDR3 is TGTGCCAGCAGCTTAGTCCACACAGATACGCAGTATTTT.